This TCR beta chain was recorded in a study of long-term antiretroviral therapy in people with HIV. Comment on this clone: Its antigen is currently unknown.

V lost 8 bases to trimming and J lost 3 bases, with 17 bases between them. Germline CDR1 is LNHNV and CDR2 is YYDKDF (reference sequence). The CDR3 is made up of 14 amino acids. Study-wide results and limits: Repertoire composition at all time points was dominated by clones that had expanded before ART.

Version v3.0 of the immunoSEQ assay ran at survey level. This table comes from immunoSEQ multiplex PCR, and its TCRdb copy is limited to in-frame clones, with some not included. Here the sample spans some 21,000 clones, roughly 87% being singletons. The material was unsorted PBMCs, obtained 0.3 years after starting antiretroviral therapy. This chain uses TRBV15 with TRBJ2-7; D is possibly TRBD2 (6 bases). The TCR sequence derives from a man aged 45-60 years with HIV. Here the CDR3 reads CATSREIGGYEQYF. CDR3 coding DNA: TGTGCCACCTCGCGAGAGATCGGGGGCTACGAGCAGTACTTC.